The 19 T cell receptor beta chains below were found in one sample sequenced in a study of cytotoxic CD8 clonotypes in ibrutinib-treated CLL. This table comes from immunoSEQ multiplex PCR, and its TCRdb copy is limited to in-frame clones, with some not included. The profile covers around 130,000 clones, with approximately 80% appearing a single time and approximately 3.5% taken by the ten largest. Sequenced here: PBMCs, sampled after 24 months of ibrutinib treatment. The receptors were gathered from a human donor with chronic lymphocytic leukemia.

The chain links TRBV9 to TRBJ1-2, with D uncertain. Germline CDR1 reads SGDLS; CDR2 reads YYNGEE. The CDR3 runs to 16 residues. V lost 0 bases to trimming and J lost 2 bases, with 14 bases between them. In DNA, the CDR3 is TGTGCCAGCAGCGTAGAGGTGGGGTTCGGGAACTATGGCTACACCTTC. This sequence encodes CASSVEVGFGNYGYTF.

The chain couples TRBV7-2 to TRBJ2-1, with TRBD2 as a possible D gene (5 bases). The CDR3 extends over 14 amino acids. V shed 1 base and J shed 8 bases, with 12 bases lying between them. CDR1 is SGHTA and CDR2 is FQGNSA in the germline V gene. The CDR3 sequence is CASSLGPSMDEQFF. CDR3 coding DNA: TGTGCCAGCAGCTTAGGGCCTAGCATGGATGAGCAGTTCTTC.

The chain uses TRBV27 and TRBJ2-7; TRBD1 agrees at 7 bases. V was clipped by 3 bases and J by 3 bases; unmatched bases: 8. This CDR3 has 15 amino acids. CDR1 is MNHEY, CDR2 SMNVEV, per germline (reference sequence). The CDR3 DNA reads TGTGCCAGCAGTTTTTTGATCGGACAGGACTACGAGCAGTACTTC. It yields the protein CASSFLIGQDYEQYF.

As regards this clone: Its ends do not fully match the called genes, so a read error is possible. The rearrangement joins TRBV10-3 to TRBJ2-7, with 9 bases matching TRBD2. Germline CDR1 is ENHRY and CDR2 is SYGVKD. The CDR3 is made up of 13 amino acids. Written as DNA, the CDR3 is TGTGCCATCAGTGGCGGGGGGGGGCCCGGATTGCACTTC. It yields the protein CAISGGGGPGLHF.

As DNA, the CDR3 is TGTGCCAGCAGCTTGGATACGGGACCCCACGAGCAGTACTTC. It encodes CASSLDTGPHEQYF. The genes are TRBV7-9 and TRBJ2-7; TRBD1 or TRBD2 may be the D gene (5 bases each). The CDR3 length is 14 residues. Germline lookup yields CDR1 SEHNR and CDR2 FQNEAQ (reference sequence). V lost 3 bases and J 5 bases, leaving 14 bases between the germline ends.

J is TRBJ1-5 and V is TRBV1. TRBV1 is assigned pseudogene status. This CDR3 is built from 19 residues. CDR3 loop: CTSSRGLGERQFSNQPQHF. Here the CDR3 DNA reads TGCACCAGCAGCCGGGGTTTAGGGGAGAGACAGTTTAGCAATCAGCCCCAGCATTTT.

V is TRBV18 and J is TRBJ1-5; D is uncertain. The V and J ends lost 3 bases and 6 bases respectively, with 9 bases between them. CDR3 length: 13 residues. CDR1 and CDR2 from the germline V gene are KGHSH and LQKENI. The CDR3 coding sequence is TGTGCCAGCTCACCTCGGGGAGGTCAGCCCCAGCATTTT. It is translated as CASSPRGGQPQHF.

The chain carries TRBV6-5 and TRBJ2-1, with D possibly being TRBD2 (6 bases). V gave up 5 bases and J gave up 11 bases, with 19 bases separating them. CDR3 length: 14 residues. CDR1 MNHEY and CDR2 SVGAGI come from the germline V gene. The CDR3, as DNA: TGTGCCAGCAGTGGCCCTGGGAGGCGGGCTCAGCAGTTCTTC. Protein: CASSGPGRRAQQFF.

The chain recombines TRBV27 with TRBJ1-2, with D unclear. Germline CDR1 is MNHEY and CDR2 is SMNVEV (reference sequence). V lost 5 bases and J lost 6, with 16 bases in between. CDR3 length equals 14 residues. In nucleotides, the CDR3 is TGTGCCAGCAGTCCAAACGGGAGGGCCAATGGCTACACCTTC. Its protein product is CASSPNGRANGYTF.

The V and J genes are TRBV29-1 and TRBJ2-1; D unresolved. Germline V gene sequence: CDR1 SQVTM, CDR2 ANQGSEA. This CDR3 has 11 amino acids. The germline V and J ends were trimmed by 4 bases and 10 bases, with 11 bases remaining between them. CDR3 bases: TGCAGCGTTGGGTTCGTACCGGAGCAGTTCTTC. Encoded protein: CSVGFVPEQFF.

This chain connects TRBV5-1 to TRBJ1-3, with D perhaps TRBD1 (5 bases). Trimming removed 4 bases at V and 0 bases at J, with 11 bases between. Germline CDR1 SGHRS, CDR2 YFSETQ. This CDR3 spans 15 amino acids. The CDR3 nucleotides read TGCGCCAGCAGCCTGACAGCTTTCTCTGGAAACACCATATATTTT. The encoded protein is CASSLTAFSGNTIYF.

The chain is built from TRBV11-2 and TRBJ1-6; 9 bases fit TRBD1. J lost 10 bases, V lost 2 bases, and 9 bases had no gene match. Germline CDR1 SGHAT, CDR2 FQNNGV. The CDR3 covers 16 residues. The CDR3 is CASSLRDRGGPSPLHF. In DNA form, the CDR3 reads TGTGCCAGCAGCTTAAGAGACAGGGGGGGCCCATCACCCCTCCACTTT.

CDR3 in amino acids: CASSGRASDSYEQYF. Here the CDR3 DNA reads TGTGCCAGTAGTGGCCGGGCCTCAGATTCCTACGAGCAGTACTTC. This chain joins TRBV19 and TRBJ2-7; D ambiguous. This CDR3 has 15 residues. Germline CDR1 reads LNHDA; CDR2 reads SQIVND (reference sequence). The germline V and J ends were trimmed by 5 bases and 1 base, with 15 bases remaining between them.

The genes are TRBV6-5 and TRBJ2-6; D gene unclear. This CDR3 is built from 15 residues. V dropped 2 bases and J dropped 0 bases, with 5 bases sitting between them. The germline gives CDR1 MNHEY, CDR2 SVGAGI. The CDR3 nucleotides read TGTGCCAGCAGTTACCGGAGCTCTGGGGCCAACGTCCTGACTTTC. Translated, it gives CASSYRSSGANVLTF.

A single count supports this clone. The J gene is TRBJ1-5, the V gene TRBV23-1; unclear D gene. TRBV23-1 is reported as an ORF; its role is uncertain. With 0 bases removed from V and 6 bases from J, the gap between germline ends came to 6 bases. CDR3 size: 13 residues. The CDR3 DNA sequence: TGCGCCAGCAGTCAATCGAACGGTCAGCCCCAGCATTTT. Translated: CASSQSNGQPQHF.

The DNA of the CDR3 is TGTGCCAGCAGCCCAGCCAGGGGGAACACTGAAGCTTTCTTT. Translated, it gives CASSPARGNTEAFF. The rearrangement joins TRBV7-9 to TRBJ1-1; tentative D call: TRBD1 (6 bases). The CDR3 spans 14 residues. Germline V gives CDR1 SEHNR, CDR2 FQNEAQ (reference sequence). Between the trimmed V and J ends, which lost 5 bases and 1 base, there was a span of 11 bases.

The chain couples TRBV4-1 to TRBJ1-2; D is possibly TRBD1 (5 bases). CDR1 and CDR2 (germline): MGHRA, YSYEKL. The CDR3 consists of 16 residues. V lost 0 bases, J lost 6 bases, and 17 bases lay in between. Here the CDR3 reads CASSQELTRGFDGYTF. The DNA of the CDR3 is TGCGCCAGCAGCCAAGAGTTGACAAGGGGATTTGATGGCTACACCTTC.

The CDR3 reads CATAVVAGGNQPQHF. CDR3 nucleotide sequence: TGTGCCACCGCCGTGGTGGCAGGGGGCAATCAGCCCCAGCATTTT. The V call is TRBV19, the J call TRBJ1-5, with D maybe TRBD1 (6 bases). CDR1 and CDR2 from the germline V gene are LNHDA and SQIVND (reference sequence). V shed 10 bases and J shed 2 bases, with 18 bases lying between them. The CDR3 is made up of 15 amino acids.

This rearrangement joins TRBV20-1 to TRBJ1-2; no firm D call. Germline assignment: CDR1 DFQATT and CDR2 SNEGSKA (reference sequence). V was trimmed by 5 bases and J by 4 bases, leaving 5 bases between them. The CDR3 covers 10 residues. Here the CDR3 DNA reads TGCAGTGCTGAACGCTATGGCTACACCTTC. As protein: CSAERYGYTF.